The rows below give T cell receptor beta chains drawn from one sample of a study of T cell repertoires in cytomegalovirus infection. The antigens for these receptors are not known. TCRdb independently ran MiXCR on the reads; one entry per CDR3 protein. The data contain roughly 110,000 distinct CDR3 sequences, under 35% of them singletons. The sequencing here drew on CD8+ T cells from cultured PBMCs, taken from culture after CMV antigen stimulation. The source is a human donor in good health (CMV status not recorded). Some clones in this sample may be carry-over from other donors' samples. Each CDR3 is given with its conserved first and last residue.

v_call,cdr3_aa
TRBV7-6,CASSLETTEETQYF
TRBV5-1,CASSFGRAYEQYF
TRBV19,CASSIRHDLSNQPQHF
TRBV6-2/TRBV6-3,CASSYSTLVSGQGYYSGNTIYF
TRBV2,CASSLDGGSYEKLFF
TRBV5-4,CASSKGLAGIYNEQFF
TRBV24-1,CATSDSELETQYF
TRBV4-3,CASSRGLDQAETQYF
TRBV6-2/TRBV6-3,CASSYPPQDSNQPQHF
TRBV4-3,CASSQVPGVGTEAFF
TRBV7-2,CASSFTGTANYGYTF
TRBV4-2,CASSQERAGGRYNEQFF
TRBV2,CASSVPQGRNIQYF
TRBV28,CASSLPQGLQETQYF
TRBV6-5,CASRGGRIYGYTF
TRBV20-1,CSAPHGYEQYF
TRBV19,CASQNTGRYNEQFF
TRBV20-1,CSATNGDSTYEQYF
TRBV27,CASRTGGGFHSPLHF
TRBV7-9,CASSLGAGYDGYTF
TRBV6-1,CASSEAPPNEQFF
TRBV28,CASSLLVGGSVKNIQYF